A single sample gave rise to the 9 T cell receptor beta chains below, sequenced in a study of CD8 T cells in ankylosing spondylitis (dated 2017 in TCRdb). The receptor library was made with 5' RACE. This sample was sequenced with an Illumina HiSeq 2500. TCRdb redid the processing of the public reads, applying fastp at Q25 and MiXCR, and retained in-frame beta chains. Entries that share a CDR3 protein sequence are merged under the most common genes and DNA. The sample has 300,000 to 350,000 distinct CDR3 sequences on record, more than 20% of them singletons. Together, the top ten hold 3.5% of the sample. Sequencing input: blood, either unsorted or a sorted T cell fraction (not recorded which). Receptors originate from a female donor with ankylosing spondylitis or in good health (not recorded which).

This clonotype was detected only once. CDR3 region: CASSAGAGTQKTQYF. CDR3 coding DNA: TGTGCCAGCAGCGCGGGGGCCGGGACTCAGAAGACCCAGTACTTC. V and J are TRBV7-2 and TRBJ2-5; D might be TRBD2 (7 bases). CDR3 size: 15 residues. V was trimmed by 5 bases and J by 6 bases, leaving 19 bases between them. Germline CDR1 reads SGHTA; CDR2 reads FQGNSA. Drawing the rest from reference TRBV7-2 and TRBJ2-5, the complete variable domain is GAGVSQSPSNKVTEKGKDVELRCDPISGHTALYWYRQSLGQGLEFLIYFQGNSAPDKSGLPSDRFSAERTGGSVSTLTIQRTQQEDSAVYLCASSAGAGTQKTQYFGPGTRLLVL.

This clonotype was observed a few times. Sequence at one end of the junction differs from germline and may be a read error. V gene TRBV30 combines with J gene TRBJ2-7; 7 positions match TRBD2. Germline lookup yields CDR1 GTSNPN and CDR2 SVGIG (reference sequence). This CDR3 has 13 amino acids. The CDR3: CAWSPDRDYQQYF. Written as DNA, the CDR3 is TGTGCCTGGAGTCCTGACCGGGACTACCAGCAGTACTTC.

The V gene is TRBV7-6, the J gene TRBJ2-5; perhaps TRBD1 as D (6 bases). Trimming stripped 2 bases from V and 4 bases from J, with 14 bases between. The CDR3 is 15 amino acids. Germline lookup yields CDR1 SGHVS and CDR2 FNYEAQ. The CDR3 loop reads CASSLNRAVGETQYF. In DNA form, the CDR3 reads TGTGCCAGCAGCTTAAACAGGGCCGTAGGAGAGACCCAGTACTTC.

The chain has TRBV19 and TRBJ1-1; maybe TRBD1 (5 bases). The CDR3 covers 16 residues. V dropped 3 bases and J dropped 4 bases, with 18 bases sitting between them. Germline assignment: CDR1 LNHDA and CDR2 SQIVND (reference sequence). CDR3 DNA: TGTGCCAGTAGTATGGGACGATTTCCTAGGTCCACTGAAGCTTTCTTT. Protein sequence: CASSMGRFPRSTEAFF.

V is TRBV20-1 and J is TRBJ1-2, with D unresolved. V was pared by 8 bases and J by 1 base, with 8 bases between. The CDR3 length is 11 residues. Germline V gene sequence: CDR1 DFQATT, CDR2 SNEGSKA (reference sequence). The CDR3: CSPTFNYGYTF. CDR3 sequence (DNA): TGCAGTCCTACGTTTAACTATGGCTACACCTTC.

This clonotype showed up just a few times. This chain connects TRBV12-3 or TRBV12-4 to TRBJ1-6; 7 nucleotides line up with TRBD1. The junction had 7 bases not matched to a gene; V was cut back by 4 bases and J by 13 bases. This CDR3 region has 13 residues. CDR3 sequence reads: CASSSTGVKPLHF. The CDR3, as DNA: TGTGCCAGCAGTTCTACAGGGGTAAAGCCCCTCCACTTT.

This clonotype has a handful of counts. The chain couples TRBV7-9 to TRBJ2-3; 7 positions match TRBD2. The CDR3 sequence is 13 residues long. V trimming: 3 bases; J trimming: 8 bases; junction bases outside the gene matches: 5. The germline V gene encodes CDR1 SEHNR and CDR2 FQNEAQ (reference sequence). The CDR3 coding sequence is TGTGCCAGCAGCTTGCTGACTAGCCCTACGCAGTATTTT. This translates into CASSLLTSPTQYF.

The J gene is TRBJ1-5, the V gene TRBV6-5; D call uncertain. The germline V gene has CDR1 MNHEY and CDR2 SVGAGI. This CDR3 has 15 residues. The ends were cut back, 4 bases at V and 6 bases at J, with 16 bases in the middle. This chain's CDR3 is CASSSLGLAGQPQHF. The CDR3 DNA reads TGTGCCAGCAGTTCCCTCGGTTTGGCAGGTCAGCCCCAGCATTTT.

This clonotype has only a few counts. The V call is TRBV25-1, the J call TRBJ2-7, with D possibly called TRBD1 or TRBD2 (5 bases each). CDR1 is MGHDK, CDR2 SYGVNS, per germline. The V and J ends lost 0 bases and 5 bases respectively, with 8 bases between them. This CDR3 has 13 residues. CDR3 loop: CASSEYGTDEQYF. CDR3 nucleotides: TGTGCCAGCAGTGAATACGGGACGGACGAGCAGTACTTC.